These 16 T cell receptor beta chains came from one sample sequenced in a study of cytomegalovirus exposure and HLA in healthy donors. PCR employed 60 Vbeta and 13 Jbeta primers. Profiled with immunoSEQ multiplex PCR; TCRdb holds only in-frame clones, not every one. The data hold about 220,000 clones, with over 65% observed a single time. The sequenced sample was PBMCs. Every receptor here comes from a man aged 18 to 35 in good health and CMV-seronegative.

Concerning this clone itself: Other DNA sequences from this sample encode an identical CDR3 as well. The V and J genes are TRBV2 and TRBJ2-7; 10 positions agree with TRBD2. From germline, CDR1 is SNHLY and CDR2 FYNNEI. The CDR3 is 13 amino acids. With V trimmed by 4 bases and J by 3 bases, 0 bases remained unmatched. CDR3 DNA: TGTGCCAGCAGTGGGACTAGCGGCTACGAGCAGTACTTC. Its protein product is CASSGTSGYEQYF. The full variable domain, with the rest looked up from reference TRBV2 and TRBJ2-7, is EPEVTQTPSHQVTQMGQEVILRCVPISNHLYFYWYRQILGQKVEFLVSFYNNEISEKSEIFDDQFSVERPDGSNFTLKIRSTKLEDSAMYFCASSGTSGYEQYFGPGTRLTVT.

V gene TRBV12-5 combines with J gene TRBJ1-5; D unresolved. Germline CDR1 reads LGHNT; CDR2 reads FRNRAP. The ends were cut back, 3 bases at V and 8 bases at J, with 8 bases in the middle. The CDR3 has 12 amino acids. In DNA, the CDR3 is TGTGCTAGTGGTTTAAGTTCGGAGCCCCAGCATTTT. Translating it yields CASGLSSEPQHF. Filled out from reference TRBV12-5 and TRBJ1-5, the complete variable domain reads DARVTQTPRHKVTEMGQEVTMRCQPILGHNTVFWYRQTMMQGLELLAYFRNRAPLDDSGMPKDRFSAEMPDATLATLKIQPSEPRDSAVYFCASGLSSEPQHFGDGTRLSIL.

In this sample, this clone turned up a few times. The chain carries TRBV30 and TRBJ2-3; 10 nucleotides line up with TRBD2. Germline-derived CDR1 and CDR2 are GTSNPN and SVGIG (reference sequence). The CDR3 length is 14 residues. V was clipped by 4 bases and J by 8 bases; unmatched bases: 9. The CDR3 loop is CAWTKREGPRTQYF. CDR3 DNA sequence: TGTGCCTGGACTAAGCGGGAGGGCCCTCGTACGCAGTATTTT.

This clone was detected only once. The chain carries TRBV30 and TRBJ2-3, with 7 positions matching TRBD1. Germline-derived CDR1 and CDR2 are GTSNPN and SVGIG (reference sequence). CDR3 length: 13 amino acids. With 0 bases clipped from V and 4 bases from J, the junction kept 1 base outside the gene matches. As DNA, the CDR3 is TGTGCCTGGAGTGTAGGACAGGCAGATACGCAGTATTTT. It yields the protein CAWSVGQADTQYF.

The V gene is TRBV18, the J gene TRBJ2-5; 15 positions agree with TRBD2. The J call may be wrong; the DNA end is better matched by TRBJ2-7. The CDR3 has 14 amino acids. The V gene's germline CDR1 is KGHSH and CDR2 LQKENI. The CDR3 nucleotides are TGTGCCAGCTCCCGGACTAGCGGGAGGGACGAGCAGTACTTC. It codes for CASSRTSGRDEQYF.

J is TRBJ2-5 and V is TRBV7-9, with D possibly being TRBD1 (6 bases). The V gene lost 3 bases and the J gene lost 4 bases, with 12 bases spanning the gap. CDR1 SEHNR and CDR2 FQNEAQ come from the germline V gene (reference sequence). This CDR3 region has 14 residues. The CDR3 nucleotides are TGTGCCAGCAGCTTCGGCAGGGGCGCAGAGACCCAGTACTTC. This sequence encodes CASSFGRGAETQYF.

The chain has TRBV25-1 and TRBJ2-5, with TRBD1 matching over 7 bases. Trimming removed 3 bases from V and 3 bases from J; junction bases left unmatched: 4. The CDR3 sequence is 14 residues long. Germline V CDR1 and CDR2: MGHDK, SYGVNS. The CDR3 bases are TGTGCCAGCAGTGATAGGGGGCGGAAAGAGACCCAGTACTTC. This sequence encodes CASSDRGRKETQYF.

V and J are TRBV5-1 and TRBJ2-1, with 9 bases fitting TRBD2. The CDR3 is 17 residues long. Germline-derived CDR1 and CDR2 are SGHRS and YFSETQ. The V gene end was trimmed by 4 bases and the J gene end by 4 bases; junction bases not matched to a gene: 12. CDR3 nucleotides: TGCGCCAGCAGCGACGGTCCTAGCGGGAACTTATACAATGAGCAGTTCTTC. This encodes CASSDGPSGNLYNEQFF.

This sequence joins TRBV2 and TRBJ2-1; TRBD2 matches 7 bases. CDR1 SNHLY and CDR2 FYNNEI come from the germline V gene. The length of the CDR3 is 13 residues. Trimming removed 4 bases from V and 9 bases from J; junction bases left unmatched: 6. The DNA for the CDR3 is TGTGCCAGCAGTGGCGGGAGTTTTGGTGAGCAGTTCTTC. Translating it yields CASSGGSFGEQFF.

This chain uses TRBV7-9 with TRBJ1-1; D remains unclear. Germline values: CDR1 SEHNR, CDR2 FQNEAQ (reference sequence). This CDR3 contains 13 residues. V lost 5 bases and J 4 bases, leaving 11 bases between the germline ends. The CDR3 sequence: CASSPPSSTEAFF. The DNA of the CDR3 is TGTGCCAGCAGCCCTCCCTCCTCCACTGAAGCTTTCTTT.

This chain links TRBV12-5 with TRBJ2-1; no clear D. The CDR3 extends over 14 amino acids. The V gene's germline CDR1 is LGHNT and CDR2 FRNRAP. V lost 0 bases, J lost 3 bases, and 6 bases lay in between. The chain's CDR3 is CASGLVSGYNEQFF. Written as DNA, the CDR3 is TGTGCTAGTGGTTTGGTGTCAGGCTACAATGAGCAGTTCTTC.

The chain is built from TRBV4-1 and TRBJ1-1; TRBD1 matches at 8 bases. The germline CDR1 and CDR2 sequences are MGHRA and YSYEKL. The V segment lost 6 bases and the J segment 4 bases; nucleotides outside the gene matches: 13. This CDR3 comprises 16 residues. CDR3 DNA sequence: TGCGCCAGCAGTCCTCAGGGGGCGGCGGAGTCCACTGAAGCTTTCTTT. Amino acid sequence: CASSPQGAAESTEAFF.

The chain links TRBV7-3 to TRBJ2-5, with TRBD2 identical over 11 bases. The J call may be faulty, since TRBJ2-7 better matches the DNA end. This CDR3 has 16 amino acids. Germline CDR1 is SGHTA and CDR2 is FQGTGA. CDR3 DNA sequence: TGTGCCAGCAGCTCATCCGGGACTAGCGGATACTACGAGCAGTACTTC. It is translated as CASSSSGTSGYYEQYF.

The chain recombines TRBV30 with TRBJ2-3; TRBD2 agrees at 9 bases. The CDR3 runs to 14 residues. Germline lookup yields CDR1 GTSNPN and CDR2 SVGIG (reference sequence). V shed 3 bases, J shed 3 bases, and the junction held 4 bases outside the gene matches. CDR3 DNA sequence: TGTGCCTGGAGGGTCAGCGGGAGGACAGATACGCAGTATTTT. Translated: CAWRVSGRTDTQYF.

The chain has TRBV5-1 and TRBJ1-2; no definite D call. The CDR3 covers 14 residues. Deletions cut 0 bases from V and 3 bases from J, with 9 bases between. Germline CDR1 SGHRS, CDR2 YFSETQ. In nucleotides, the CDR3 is TGCGCCAGCAGCTTGGTTACCAGCGACTATGGCTACACCTTC. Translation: CASSLVTSDYGYTF.

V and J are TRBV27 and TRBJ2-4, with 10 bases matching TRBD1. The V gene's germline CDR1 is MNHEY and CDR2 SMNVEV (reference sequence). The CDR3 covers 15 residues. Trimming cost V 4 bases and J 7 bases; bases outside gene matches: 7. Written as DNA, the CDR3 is TGTGCCAGCAGTTGGGACAGGGGCCCGGGGAACATTCAGTACTTC. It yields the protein CASSWDRGPGNIQYF.